This is a list of T cell receptor beta chains from one sample in a study of T cells in Graves' hyperthyroidism and ophthalmopathy. TCRdb reprocessed the multiplex PCR reads via MiXCR and lists one record per CDR3 protein. In the table there are about 590,000 distinct CDR3 sequences, 15% to 19% of which are singletons. Material: blood. These TCRs come from a young woman with Graves' hyperthyroidism. Both conserved end residues are part of each CDR3. A D gene is named only where the DNA matches it firmly. A clone size is listed for some rows: how often the clone was seen (once, few, many), or a class if it is expanded.

cdr3_nt cdr3_aa clone_size j_call v_call d_call
TGTGCCAGCAGCGTAGCGGCCAGGGACGTAGGAGGGGGGACCATATATTTT CASSVAARDVGGGTIYF NA TRBJ1-3 TRBV9 NA
TGTGCCAGCAGCCCACTCCGATCGGACAGGGTCCAAGAGACCCAGTACTTC CASSPLRSDRVQETQYF many TRBJ2-5 TRBV28 TRBD1
TGTGCCAGCAGCTTAGAACGCTGGGGATCCTACGAGCAGTACTTC CASSLERWGSYEQYF many TRBJ2-7 TRBV7-8 NA
TGTGCCAGCAGTTTCCACGGGACACTAACCGGGGAGCTGTTTTTT CASSFHGTLTGELFF NA TRBJ2-2 TRBV27 NA
TGTGCCAGCAGTTTATACGCCCAGCAGGCGGGTGCCGAAGCTTTCTTT CASSLYAQQAGAEAFF NA TRBJ1-1 TRBV28 NA
TGTGCCAGCAGCTATGGGACAGGGAGCAATCAGCCCCAGCATTTT CASSYGTGSNQPQHF many TRBJ1-5 TRBV11-2 TRBD1
TGTGCCAGCAGCTTAGGAACTAGCGGGAGGTCCGTCGTGACAGATACGCAGTATTTT CASSLGTSGRSVVTDTQYF NA TRBJ2-3 TRBV7-8 TRBD2
TGTGCCAGCAGCTCCTCGGTCCCAGGGCTGTTTTTT CASSSSVPGLFF NA TRBJ2-2 TRBV7-9 NA
TGCGCCAGCAGCCAAGATGAGAAGAAAGACAGGGAGGGTCCCGGGGAGCTGTTTTTT CASSQDEKKDREGPGELFF few TRBJ2-2 TRBV4-1 NA
TGTGCCTGGAACGACAGGCAAAATTCACCCCTCCACTTT CAWNDRQNSPLHF many TRBJ1-6 TRBV30 NA
TGTGCCATCAGCACGGGACATGGAGATGAAAAACTGTTTTTT CAISTGHGDEKLFF NA TRBJ1-4 TRBV10-3 NA
TGTGCCAGCAGTTTAAAAGCGGGAGGGGGCACAGATACGCAGTATTTT CASSLKAGGGTDTQYF many TRBJ2-3 TRBV12-3/TRBV12-4 TRBD2
TGCAGTGCTAAGACCCTCGGACAGGGGATTTCACCCCTCCACTTT CSAKTLGQGISPLHF few TRBJ1-6 TRBV20-1 TRBD1
TGTGCCAGCCGGAGACTAGAAGCTTTCTTT CASRRLEAFF many TRBJ1-1 TRBV6-1 NA
TGTGCCTGGAGGATTCCCGATTCACCCCTCCACTTT CAWRIPDSPLHF NA TRBJ1-6 TRBV30 NA
TGCAGCGTTGAATTGAGCTCCTACCATGAGCAGTTCTTC CSVELSSYHEQFF NA TRBJ2-1 TRBV29-1 NA
TGTGCCAGCAGTAACGCGCGGGTTTCTGCTGGCTACACCTTC CASSNARVSAGYTF many TRBJ1-2 TRBV28 NA